The next 7 T cell receptor beta chains were all read from a single sample in a study of blood T cells in healthy people across ages. A second PCR of roughly 7 to 11 cycles used a sample-barcoded 5' primer and a J-beta primer mix. TCRdb recomputed calls from the 5' RACE reads with MiXCR, one row per CDR3 protein. The sample has over 450,000 distinct CDR3 sequences, 24% seen once. The same sample was also used in a study of T cells of mothers and their children.

Sample: blood. These receptors were taken from a boy aged 10-17 years in good health.

The gene calls are TRBV7-2 and TRBJ1-2; no definite D call. V was pared by 2 bases and J by 8 bases, with 12 bases between. The CDR3 spans 13 residues. Germline V gene data show CDR1 as SGHTA and CDR2 as FQGNSA. CDR3 residues: CASSLLYERGYTF. The CDR3 DNA follows: TGTGCCAGCAGCTTATTGTATGAGCGGGGCTACACCTTC.

Only a few counts were recorded for this clonotype. The V call is TRBV29-1, the J call TRBJ2-3; D unclear. The CDR3 runs 12 residues. V lost 6 bases and J 0 bases, leaving 7 bases between the germline ends. Germline assignment: CDR1 SQVTM and CDR2 ANQGSEA. In DNA, the CDR3 is TGCAGCGTCCGCGCTAGCACAGATACGCAGTATTTT. It specifies CSVRASTDTQYF.

This clonotype was counted between two and nine times. The gene calls are TRBV7-9 and TRBJ1-5, with D tentatively TRBD1 (6 bases). V was trimmed by 0 bases and J by 7 bases, leaving 10 bases between them. Germline CDR1 reads SEHNR; CDR2 reads FQNEAQ (reference sequence). The CDR3 has 14 amino acids. DNA of the CDR3: TGTGCCAGCAGCTTAGCGGGAAGGGGGCAGCCCCAGCATTTT. Its protein is CASSLAGRGQPQHF.

Only a few counts were recorded for this clonotype. This rearrangement joins TRBV10-3 to TRBJ1-5, with a weak D call TRBD1 (6 bases). CDR3 length equals 13 residues. From germline, CDR1 is ENHRY and CDR2 SYGVKD. Trimming took off 7 bases at V and 3 bases at J, with 10 bases between the two ends. CDR3 sequence reads: CAITGDLNQPQHF. The CDR3 DNA reads as TGTGCCATCACAGGGGATCTCAATCAGCCCCAGCATTTT.

This clonotype was seen only a few times. The V and J genes are TRBV28 and TRBJ1-3; D unresolved. This CDR3 region has 13 residues. V gave up 4 bases and J gave up 7 bases, with 11 bases separating them. Germline assignment: CDR1 MDHEN and CDR2 SYDVKM. DNA of the CDR3: TGTGCCAGCAGTTCAGGCCCTTTCAACACCATATATTTT. It yields the protein CASSSGPFNTIYF.

The chain has TRBV28 and TRBJ1-6, with D hard to call. The CDR3 is 17 amino acids. Germline CDR1 and CDR2: MDHEN and SYDVKM. V dropped 1 base and J dropped 0 bases, with 10 bases sitting between them. Here the CDR3 reads CASSLSWRSSYNSPLHF. CDR3 nucleotides: TGTGCCAGCAGTTTATCTTGGAGGAGCTCCTATAATTCACCCCTCCACTTT.

This rearrangement joins TRBV20-1 to TRBJ1-1; D may be TRBD1 (5 bases). V lost 0 bases and J lost 11, with 19 bases in between. This CDR3 contains 14 residues. The germline V gene encodes CDR1 DFQATT and CDR2 SNEGSKA (reference sequence). The CDR3 DNA follows: TGCAGTGCTAGAGAGGGTCAAAGGGGACTTAGGGCTTTCTTT. Amino acid sequence: CSAREGQRGLRAFF.